The rows below give T cell receptor beta chains drawn from one sample of a study of blood T cells in healthy people across ages. TCRdb re-called the 5' RACE reads through MiXCR, storing one row per CDR3 protein. The table includes some 920,000 distinct CDR3 sequences, just over 50% detected once. The source material was blood. These receptors were collected from an older woman in good health. The CDR3 runs from the conserved cysteine through the conserved F or W. Each record gives: clone size, D gene, V gene, J gene, CDR3 DNA, CDR3 protein. D genes are given only for firm matches. Some rows have no size entry. The others give once, few or many, or a class for an expanded clone.

few	-	TRBV4-3	TRBJ2-6	TGCGCCAGCAGCCAAGATAGTGTCCCTGGGGCCAACGTCCTGACTTTC	CASSQDSVPGANVLTF
-	-	TRBV2	TRBJ2-7	TGTGCCAGCAGTGTGAGGCTAGCGACCTCCTACGAGCAGTACTTC	CASSVRLATSYEQYF
few	TRBD2	TRBV5-1	TRBJ2-5	TGCGCCAGCAGGCCTGGACTAGCGGGTTTTGAAGAGACCCAGTACTTC	CASRPGLAGFEETQYF
few	TRBD1	TRBV29-1	TRBJ1-1	TGCAGCGTGGCGAACTCGGGACAGGGGAACACTGAAGCTTTCTTT	CSVANSGQGNTEAFF
few	-	TRBV27	TRBJ2-7	TGTGCCAGCAGTTGGGAAACAGCCCCGATTTACGAGCAGTACTTC	CASSWETAPIYEQYF
once	-	TRBV6-1	TRBJ2-4	TGTGCCAGCAGTGGAGGTTTAGCGGTAAACATTCAGTACTTC	CASSGGLAVNIQYF
-	-	TRBV6-1	TRBJ1-4	TGTGCCAGCAGTGAAGATCGAGGGGCAACTGAAAAACTGTTTTTT	CASSEDRGATEKLFF
few	-	TRBV6-5	TRBJ1-2	TGTGCCAGCAGTTACTCCTCAGGTAGTTACGGCTACACCTTC	CASSYSSGSYGYTF
-	-	TRBV14	TRBJ2-7	TGTGCCAGCAGCCAAACTAGCAGGGCCTACGAGCAGTACTTC	CASSQTSRAYEQYF
few	-	TRBV20-1	TRBJ1-5	TGCAGTGTAGGGGAAAGGGCCAATCAGCCCCAGCATTTT	CSVGERANQPQHF
few	TRBD1	TRBV4-1	TRBJ2-5	TGCGCCAGCAGCCAAGAAGGACAGGGCCAGGAGACCCAGTACTTC	CASSQEGQGQETQYF
-	TRBD2	TRBV7-2	TRBJ2-7	TGTGCCAGCAGCCCCCTAGCGGTCGCCTACGAGCAGTACTTC	CASSPLAVAYEQYF
-	TRBD2	TRBV15	TRBJ2-7	TGTGCCACCAGCGGGGGACTAGCGGCTTCCTACGAGCAGTACTTC	CATSGGLAASYEQYF
-	-	TRBV5-1	TRBJ2-3	TGCGCCAGCAGCTGGGAAACGGGAGATACAGATACGCAGTATTTT	CASSWETGDTDTQYF
-	TRBD2	TRBV10-3	TRBJ2-1	TGTGCCTCGGAGAGAGCGGGGTACAATGAGCAGTTCTTC	CASERAGYNEQFF
-	-	TRBV7-9	TRBJ2-5	TGTGCCAGCAGCTTGGCCGTCCTGCAAGAGACCCAGTACTTC	CASSLAVLQETQYF
few	TRBD1	TRBV3-1	TRBJ2-7	TGTGCCAGCCGTGTGACAGGGGTTTCCGAGCAGTACTTC	CASRVTGVSEQYF
-	-	TRBV4-2	TRBJ2-6	TGTGCCAGCAGCCAAGACAGCACTACCTCTGGGGCCAACGTCCTGACTTTC	CASSQDSTTSGANVLTF
-	TRBD2	TRBV25-1	TRBJ2-1	TGTGCCAGCAGTGCCCATAGCGGGAGGAATGAGCAGTTCTTC	CASSAHSGRNEQFF
-	TRBD1	TRBV20-1	TRBJ2-5	TGCAGTGCTAGAGCATCTAGTCAGTGGGGACAGGAGACCCAGTACTTC	CSARASSQWGQETQYF
few	TRBD2	TRBV3-1	TRBJ2-1	TGTGCCAGCAGCCTGGGGCCGGGGGGGGGTCAGTTCTTC	CASSLGPGGGQFF
-	-	TRBV7-6	TRBJ2-2	TGTGCCAGCAGCTTTAGGGGGGGACCCCGACACACCGGGGAGCTGTTTTTT	CASSFRGGPRHTGELFF
few	-	TRBV5-1	TRBJ2-2	TGTGCCAGCAGTGGCGGGGCGAACACCGGGGAGCTGTTTTTT	CASSGGANTGELFF
-	-	TRBV9	TRBJ1-2	TGTGCCAGCAGCGCTGGCCAGGGGTTTTCGGCAAACTATGGCTACACCTTC	CASSAGQGFSANYGYTF
-	-	TRBV6-2/TRBV6-3	TRBJ2-4	TGTGCCAGCAGTTACGCCGTGGACATTCAGTACTTC	CASSYAVDIQYF
-	-	TRBV29-1	TRBJ2-3	TGCAGCGTTGAGTTTCGGGGAGCCGTTTCTAGAGATACGCAGTATTTT	CSVEFRGAVSRDTQYF
-	TRBD1	TRBV7-8	TRBJ2-1	TGTACCAGCAGCCAAGGTCTGGGACAGGGTTCTTTAGAGCAGTTCTTC	CTSSQGLGQGSLEQFF
-	TRBD2	TRBV6-2/TRBV6-3	TRBJ2-1	TGTGCCAGCAGTGCCCTAGCGGGAAAAGTCTACAATGAGCAGTTCTTC	CASSALAGKVYNEQFF
-	TRBD1	TRBV6-5	TRBJ2-5	TGTGCCAGCAGGTCGGACAGGGGGCCCAATGAGCAGTACTTC	CASRSDRGPNEQYF
few	-	TRBV6-2/TRBV6-3	TRBJ2-4	TGTGCCAGCAGTTACCCACCCGACAGCGCCCTGGCCAAAAACATTCAGTACTTC	CASSYPPDSALAKNIQYF
-	-	TRBV29-1	TRBJ2-3	TGCAGCGTAACAGGGAGGACTAGCACAGATACGCAGTATTTT	CSVTGRTSTDTQYF
-	TRBD2	TRBV9	TRBJ2-7	TGTGCCAGCAGCCGACGGGGGGTAACCTACGAGCAGTACTTC	CASSRRGVTYEQYF
few	-	TRBV10-3	TRBJ2-3	TGTGCCATCAGTGAGGGGGAAAGGCAGTATTTT	CAISEGERQYF
many	-	TRBV5-1	TRBJ2-7	TGTGCCAGCAGCTTGGGGCCGGGCGAGCAGTACTTC	CASSLGPGEQYF
many	-	TRBV29-1	TRBJ1-4	TGCATCCGACCAACCTCTGTCAAAAGGCTCCAAGAAAAACTGTTTTTT	CIRPTSVKRLQEKLFF
few	TRBD1	TRBV5-6	TRBJ1-2	TGTGCCAGCAGCCGCGGGACAGAGATTGGCTACACCTTC	CASSRGTEIGYTF
few	-	TRBV20-1	TRBJ2-4	TGCAGTGCTAGCTTCAGCGATCGAGCCAAAAACATTCAGTACTTC	CSASFSDRAKNIQYF
-	-	TRBV12-3/TRBV12-4	TRBJ2-7	TGTGCCAGCAGTTACGGCGGTGACCAACCCTTTTACGAGCAGTACTTC	CASSYGGDQPFYEQYF